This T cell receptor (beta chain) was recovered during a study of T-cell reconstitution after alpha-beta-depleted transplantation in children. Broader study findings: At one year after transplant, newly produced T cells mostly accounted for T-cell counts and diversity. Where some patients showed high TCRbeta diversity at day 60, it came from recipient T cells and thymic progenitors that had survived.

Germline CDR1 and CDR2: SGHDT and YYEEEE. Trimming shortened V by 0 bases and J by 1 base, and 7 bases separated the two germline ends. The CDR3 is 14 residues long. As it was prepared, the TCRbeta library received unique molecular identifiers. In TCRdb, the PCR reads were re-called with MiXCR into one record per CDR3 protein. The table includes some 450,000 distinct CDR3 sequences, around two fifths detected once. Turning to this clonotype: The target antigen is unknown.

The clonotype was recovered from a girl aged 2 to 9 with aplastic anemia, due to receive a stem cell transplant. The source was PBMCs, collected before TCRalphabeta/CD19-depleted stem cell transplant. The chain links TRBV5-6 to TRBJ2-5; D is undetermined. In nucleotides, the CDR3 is TGTGCCAGCAGCTTGGGGCAGGCCCAAGAGACCCAGTACTTC. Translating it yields CASSLGQAQETQYF. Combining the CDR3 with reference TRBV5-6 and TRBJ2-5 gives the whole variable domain DAGVTQSPTHLIKTRGQQVTLRCSPKSGHDTVSWYQQALGQGPQFIFQYYEEEERQRGNFPDRFSGHQFPNYSSELNVNALLLGDSALYLCASSLGQAQETQYFGPGTRLLVL.